The clone carrying this T cell receptor (beta chain) was observed at least ten times. Its antigen remains unknown. These data belong to a study of early T cells in non-severe SARS-CoV-2 infection. Individual cDNA molecules each received unique molecular identifiers attached to them. MiXCR was run by TCRdb on the 5' RACE reads, yielding one entry per CDR3 protein. The repertoire includes 60,000 to 70,000 distinct CDR3 sequences, more than 4% of them detected once, and around 4.9% sits in the top ten. Study-level results: Matches to VDJdb favored anti-spike CD8 responses and missed private and CD4 specificities.

The receptor was isolated from an adult who was a healthcare worker with PCR-confirmed SARS-CoV-2 infection or an uninfected control (not recorded which). The sequencing input was whole blood.

The CDR3 spells CASSLRTVYNEQFF. DNA of the CDR3: TGTGCCAGCAGCCTGAGGACTGTTTACAATGAGCAGTTCTTC. The chain combines TRBV7-6 with TRBJ2-1; maybe TRBD2 (5 bases). CDR1 SGHVS and CDR2 FNYEAQ come from the germline V gene. The length of the CDR3 is 14 residues. V was pared by 5 bases and J by 4 bases, with 12 bases between.